These 9 T cell receptor beta chains were all obtained from the same sample, sequenced in a study of vaccination effects on CD4 cells after COVID-19. Data came from immunoSEQ multiplex PCR; TCRdb stores just in-frame clones and leaves some out. The sample lists about 26,000 clones; around 78% were seen once. Within the ViraFEST assay, antigen-specific CD4+ T cells underwent expansion with viral peptide pools prior to sequencing. At the end of nine to ten days of culture, CD4+ T cells were isolated. The person had PCR-confirmed SARS-CoV-2 infection between March and December 2020. Their specific antigens are unknown. The source material was CD4+ T cells from PBMCs cultured with HCoV-NL63 spike peptides, sampled before COVID-19 vaccination. The receptor source for this set is a human donor who had a prior SARS-CoV-2 infection.

The gene calls are TRBV5-6 and TRBJ2-3; the match to TRBD2 covers 10 bases. J was trimmed by 5 bases and V by 8 bases; bases with no gene match: 8. This CDR3 contains 14 residues. CDR1 is SGHDT and CDR2 is YYEEEE in the germline V gene. CDR3 DNA sequence: TGTGCCAGTTTGGGGCGGACTAGCGGAGATACGCAGTATTTT. Residues: CASLGRTSGDTQYF.

The chain joins TRBV27 to TRBJ2-5; tentative D call: TRBD1 (6 bases). Germline loops: CDR1 MNHEY, CDR2 SMNVEV (reference sequence). The V gene lost 6 bases and the J gene lost 4 bases, with 12 bases spanning the gap. The CDR3 spans 13 residues. CDR3 sequence (DNA): TGTGCCAGCAGCCCCCGGGACACAGAGACCCAGTACTTC. Residues: CASSPRDTETQYF.

In this sample, this clone turned up a few times. The chain recombines TRBV6-2 or TRBV6-3 with TRBJ1-3; TRBD1 might be the D (5 bases). There are 16 residues in the CDR3. CDR1 and CDR2 (germline): MNHEY, SVGEGT. The ends were cut back, 2 bases at V and 4 bases at J, with 15 bases in the middle. The CDR3 here is CASSYNYGTRGNTIYF. CDR3 nucleotide sequence: TGTGCCAGCAGTTACAACTACGGGACGCGCGGAAACACCATATATTTT.

J is TRBJ1-1 and V is TRBV7-9; the match to TRBD1 covers 7 bases. The CDR3 covers 15 residues. With 6 bases clipped from V and 1 base from J, the junction kept 8 bases outside the gene matches. Germline values: CDR1 SEHNR, CDR2 FQNEAQ (reference sequence). CDR3 sequence: CASRPREGANTEAFF. CDR3 coding DNA: TGTGCCAGCAGACCTAGGGAGGGGGCGAACACTGAAGCTTTCTTT. The variable domain in full, with the rest retrieved from reference TRBV7-9 and TRBJ1-1, is DTGVSQNPRHKITKRGQNVTFRCDPISEHNRLYWYRQTLGQGPEFLTYFQNEAQLEKSRLLSDRFSAERPKGSFSTLEIQRTEQGDSAMYLCASRPREGANTEAFFGQGTRLTVV.

This chain links TRBV27 with TRBJ2-7; TRBD2 matches 10 bases. CDR1 and CDR2 from the germline V gene are MNHEY and SMNVEV (reference sequence). This CDR3 region has 16 residues. J was trimmed by 4 bases and V by 2 bases; bases with no gene match: 8. The CDR3 loop is CASSLRLAGDFYEQYF. The CDR3 DNA follows: TGTGCCAGCAGTTTAAGGCTAGCGGGGGATTTTTACGAGCAGTACTTC.

The CDR3 nucleotides read TGCGCCAGCAGCTTGTCGGGACGAGAGAATGAAAAACTGTTTTTT. It is translated as CASSLSGRENEKLFF. This chain uses TRBV5-1 with TRBJ1-4; D is perhaps TRBD1 (5 bases). Looked up from germline, CDR1 is SGHRS and CDR2 is YFSETQ. The length of the CDR3 is 15 residues. The V end lost 1 base, the J end lost 5 bases, and 12 bases lay between the germline ends.

The V call is TRBV6-4, the J call TRBJ2-3; TRBD1 matches 9 bases. CDR1 and CDR2 (germline): MRHNA, SNTAGT. This CDR3 comprises 14 residues. V lost 10 bases and J lost 4; bases outside the gene matches: 9. CDR3 coding DNA: TGTGCCATGGGGGACAGGGAAGGCCCAGATACGCAGTATTTT. It translates to CAMGDREGPDTQYF.

The V gene is TRBV7-2, the J gene TRBJ2-1; no clear D gene. From germline, CDR1 is SGHTA and CDR2 FQGNSA. Trimming pared 3 bases from V and 0 bases from J, leaving 3 bases between. The CDR3 has 13 amino acids. CDR3 bases: TGTGCCAGCAGCTTCAACTCCTACAATGAGCAGTTCTTC. This codes for CASSFNSYNEQFF.

A single count supports this clone. CDR3 protein: CASSPWGVRNIQYF. CDR3 in DNA: TGTGCCAGCTCACCCTGGGGGGTTCGTAACATTCAGTACTTC. The chain combines TRBV18 with TRBJ2-4; TRBD2 is a possible D gene (6 bases). Per the germline V gene, CDR1 is KGHSH and CDR2 is LQKENI. The CDR3 is 14 amino acids. V was pared by 3 bases and J by 7 bases, with 13 bases between.